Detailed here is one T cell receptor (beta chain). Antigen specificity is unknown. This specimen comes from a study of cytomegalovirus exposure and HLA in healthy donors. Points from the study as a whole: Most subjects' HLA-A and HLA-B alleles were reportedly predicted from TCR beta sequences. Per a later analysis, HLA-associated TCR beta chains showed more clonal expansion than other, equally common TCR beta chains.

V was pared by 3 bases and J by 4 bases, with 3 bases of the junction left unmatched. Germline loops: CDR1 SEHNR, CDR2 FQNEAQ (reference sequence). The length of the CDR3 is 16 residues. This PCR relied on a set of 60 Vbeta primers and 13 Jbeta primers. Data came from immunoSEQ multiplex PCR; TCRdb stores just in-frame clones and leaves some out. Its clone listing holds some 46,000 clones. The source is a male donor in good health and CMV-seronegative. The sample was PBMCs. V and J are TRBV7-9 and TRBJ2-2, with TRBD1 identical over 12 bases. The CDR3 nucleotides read TGTGCCAGCAGCTTCCGGGACAGGGGGCCCACCGGGGAGCTGTTTTTT. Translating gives CASSFRDRGPTGELFF.